This T cell receptor (beta chain) emerged from a study of regulatory T cells in long-lasting Graves disease. Study context: Graves' patients, diagnosed recently, had received antithyroid drugs under 3 months. Findings of the study overall: TRBV28, TRBJ1-2 and TRBJ2-5 were segments that persistent disease favored. TCR diversity was lower in persistent Graves' patients than in newly diagnosed ones.

Time point reported: newly diagnosed GD, antithyroid drugs for less than 3 months. Construction of the TCR library relied on RNA isolated from PBMCs. Construction of the TCR beta libraries employed iRepertoire HTBI primers in conjunction with Arm-PCR of CDR3 regions. Via MiXCR, TCRdb re-called the multiplex PCR reads, giving one row per CDR3 protein. The data contain more than 350,000 distinct CDR3 sequences, approximately 15% of them seen just once; the ten biggest clones take up around 15%. Trimming removed 0 bases from V and 3 bases from J; junction bases left unmatched: 1. Germline V gives CDR1 SGHVS, CDR2 FNYEAQ. This CDR3 is built from 14 residues. In the case of this clonotype: Its antigen is unknown. With a much larger clone just one base away, this may be a read error.

These sequences were also reported in another study, on T cells in Graves' hyperthyroidism and ophthalmopathy.

J is TRBJ2-5 and V is TRBV7-6; 7 bases are shared with TRBD1. This clonotype was sampled from a woman in her twenties or thirties with Graves disease. Material: peripheral blood mononuclear cells (PBMCs), obtained at new diagnosis, from a patient treated with antithyroid drugs. In nucleotides, the CDR3 is TGTGCCAGCAGCTTAGCGGGACAGAAAGAGACCCAGTACTTC. It encodes CASSLAGQKETQYF.